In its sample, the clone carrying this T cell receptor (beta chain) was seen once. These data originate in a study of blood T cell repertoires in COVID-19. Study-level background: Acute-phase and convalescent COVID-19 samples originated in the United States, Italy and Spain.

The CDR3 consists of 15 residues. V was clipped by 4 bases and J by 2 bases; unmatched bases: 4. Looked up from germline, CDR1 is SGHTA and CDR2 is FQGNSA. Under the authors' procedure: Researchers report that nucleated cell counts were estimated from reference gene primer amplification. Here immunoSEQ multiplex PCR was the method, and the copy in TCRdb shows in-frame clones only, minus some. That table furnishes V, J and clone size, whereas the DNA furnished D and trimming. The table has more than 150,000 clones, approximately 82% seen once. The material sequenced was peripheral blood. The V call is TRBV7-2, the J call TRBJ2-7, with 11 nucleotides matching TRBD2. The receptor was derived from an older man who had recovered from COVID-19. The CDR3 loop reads CASSSELAGAYEQYF. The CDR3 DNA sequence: TGTGCCAGCAGCTCCGAACTAGCGGGAGCCTACGAGCAGTACTTC.